A single sample is the source of the 6 T cell receptor beta chains below, sequenced in a study of control samples from healthy donors and cancer patients. Only in-frame clones appear in the TCRdb table, and some are missing; sequencing was by immunoSEQ multiplex PCR. The sample records 100,000 to 150,000 clones, around 90% being singletons. Material for sequencing was blood. The receptors originated from a man between 18 and 35 years old in good health.

The rearrangement uses TRBV5-4 and TRBJ2-5, with 7 bases aligning to TRBD2. V shed 0 bases and J 5 bases; nucleotides not matched to a gene: 4. CDR3 length equals 14 residues. Germline CDR1 is SGHNT and CDR2 is YYREEE (reference sequence). The CDR3 DNA follows: TGTGCCAGCAGCTTGGGCGGGGGAGGGGAGACCCAGTACTTC. It translates to CASSLGGGGETQYF.

The chain carries TRBV9 and TRBJ2-2; D tentatively fits TRBD1 or TRBD2 (5 bases each). Germline V gives CDR1 SGDLS, CDR2 YYNGEE. V lost 0 bases to trimming and J lost 3 bases, with 15 bases between them. The CDR3 covers 17 residues. Here the CDR3 DNA reads TGTGCCAGCAGCGTAGGGTTAGGGGAGAGTTACACCGGGGAGCTGTTTTTT. Translating gives CASSVGLGESYTGELFF.

The J gene is TRBJ2-5, the V gene TRBV5-1, with TRBD2 identical over 16 bases. Per the germline V gene, CDR1 is SGHRS and CDR2 is YFSETQ. The CDR3 is made up of 17 amino acids. V dropped 5 bases and J dropped 2; count of bases not matched to a gene: 6. In nucleotides, the CDR3 is TGCGCCAGCAGTACCGGGACTAGCGGGGGGGCTCAAGAGACCCAGTACTTC. It encodes CASSTGTSGGAQETQYF.

The V call is TRBV20-1, the J call TRBJ1-2, with D hard to call. Germline loops: CDR1 DFQATT, CDR2 SNEGSKA (reference sequence). This CDR3 is 11 amino acids long. V lost 3 bases and J lost 4, with 6 bases in between. The CDR3, as DNA: TGCAGTGCTAGTACCCTCTATGGCTACACCTTC. Encoded protein: CSASTLYGYTF.

The chain carries TRBV7-9 and TRBJ1-5; D unresolved. Germline V gene data show CDR1 as SEHNR and CDR2 as FQNEAQ (reference sequence). The germline V and J ends were trimmed by 1 base and 9 bases, with 7 bases remaining between them. The CDR3 has 12 amino acids. CDR3 region: CASSLESGPQHF. CDR3 DNA sequence: TGTGCCAGCAGCTTAGAGTCTGGGCCCCAGCATTTT.

The V and J genes are TRBV11-2 and TRBJ2-2, with 11 positions matching TRBD2. With V trimmed by 6 bases and J by 4 bases, 7 bases remained unmatched. The germline CDR1 and CDR2 sequences are SGHAT and FQNNGV. The CDR3 covers 16 residues. As DNA, the CDR3 is TGTGCCAGCAGTTCGGCGGGACTAGCGGTCACCGGGGAGCTGTTTTTT. This gives the protein CASSSAGLAVTGELFF. The full variable domain, completed using reference TRBV11-2 and TRBJ2-2, is EAGVAQSPRYKIIEKRQSVAFWCNPISGHATLYWYQQILGQGPKLLIQFQNNGVVDDSQLPKDRFSAERLKGVDSTLKIQPAKLEDSAVYLCASSSAGLAVTGELFFGEGSRLTVL.